These T cell receptor beta chains were read from a single sample in a study of CD8+ T cells in alopecia areata. The repertoire was sequenced with immunoSEQ multiplex PCR; TCRdb's copy has only in-frame clones and lacks some. The repertoire has 170,000 or so clones, around 50% of them found once; the top ten carry roughly 12%. The specimen was CD8+ T cells sorted from blood, collected at week 24, from a patient treated with tofacitinib. Source of these receptors: a human donor with alopecia areata. The CDR3 runs from the conserved cysteine through the conserved F or W. Each record gives: CDR3 length, clone size, J gene, V gene, D gene, CDR3 DNA, CDR3 protein. The D gene is left open where the match is weak. Size values are once, few and many counts, or a class for expanded clones, and some rows have none.

12	-	TRBJ2-7	TRBV29-1	TRBD1	TGCAGCGCTATGACAGGGAGTGACGAGCAGTACTTC	CSAMTGSDEQYF
14	once	TRBJ2-5	TRBV10-3	-	TGTGCCATCAGTGTTGGGCATTCCAAAGAGACCCAGTACTTC	CAISVGHSKETQYF
14	-	TRBJ2-3	TRBV25-1	-	TGTGCCAGCAGGACAGGAAAATCGACAGATACGCAGTATTTT	CASRTGKSTDTQYF
17	-	TRBJ2-2	TRBV2	TRBD2	TGTGCCAGCAGCCCCCGGGCCAGCGGGGCCGACACCGGGGAGCTGTTTTTT	CASSPRASGADTGELFF
14	-	TRBJ1-5	TRBV7-9	-	TGTGCCAGCAGCTTTGGGGGACGAAATCAGCCCCAGCATTTT	CASSFGGRNQPQHF
17	-	TRBJ2-5	TRBV13	TRBD2	TGTGCCAGCAGCCCCGCAGGGGCTAGCGGGGGGCAAGAGACCCAGTACTTC	CASSPAGASGGQETQYF
13	-	TRBJ1-2	TRBV11-3	TRBD1	TGTGCCAGCAGCTACAGGGGCAACTATGGCTACACCTTC	CASSYRGNYGYTF
15	-	TRBJ1-2	TRBV19	TRBD1	TGTGCCAGTAGTGGGACAGGAGTTGGAGGAGGTGGCTACACCTTC	CASSGTGVGGGGYTF
13	many	TRBJ1-1	TRBV19	-	TGTGCCAGTAAGTATTTACGGGCGACTGAAGCTTTCTTT	CASKYLRATEAFF
15	-	TRBJ1-5	TRBV13	-	TGTGCCAGCAGCCACGGACAAGTGAGCAATCAGCCCCAGCATTTT	CASSHGQVSNQPQHF